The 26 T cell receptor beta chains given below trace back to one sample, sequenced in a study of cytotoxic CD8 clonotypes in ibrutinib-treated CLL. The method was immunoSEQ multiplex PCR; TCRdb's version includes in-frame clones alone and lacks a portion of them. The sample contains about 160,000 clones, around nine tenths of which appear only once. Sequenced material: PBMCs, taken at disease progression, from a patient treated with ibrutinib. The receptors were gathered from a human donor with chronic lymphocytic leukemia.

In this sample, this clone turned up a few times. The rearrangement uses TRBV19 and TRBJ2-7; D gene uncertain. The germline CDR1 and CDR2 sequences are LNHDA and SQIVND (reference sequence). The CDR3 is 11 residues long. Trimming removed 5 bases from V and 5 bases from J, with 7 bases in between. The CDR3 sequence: CASSYGNEQYF. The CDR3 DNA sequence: TGTGCCAGTAGTTACGGAAACGAGCAGTACTTC.

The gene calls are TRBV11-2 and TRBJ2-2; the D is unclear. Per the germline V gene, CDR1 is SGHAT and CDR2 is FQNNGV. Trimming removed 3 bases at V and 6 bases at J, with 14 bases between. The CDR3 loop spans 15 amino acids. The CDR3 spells CASSFPRALPGELFF. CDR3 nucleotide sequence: TGTGCCAGCAGCTTCCCCCGGGCCCTCCCCGGGGAGCTGTTTTTT.

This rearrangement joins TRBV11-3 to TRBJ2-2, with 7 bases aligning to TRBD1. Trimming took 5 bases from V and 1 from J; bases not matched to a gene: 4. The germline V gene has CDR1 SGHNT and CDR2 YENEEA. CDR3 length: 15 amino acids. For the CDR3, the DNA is TGTGCCAGCAGCATACGACAGGGGAACACCGGGGAGCTGTTTTTT. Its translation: CASSIRQGNTGELFF.

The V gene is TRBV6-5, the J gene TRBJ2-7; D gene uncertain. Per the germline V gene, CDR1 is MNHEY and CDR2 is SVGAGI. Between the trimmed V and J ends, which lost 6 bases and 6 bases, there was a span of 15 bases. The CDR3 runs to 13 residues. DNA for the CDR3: TGTGCCAGCAGGAGATCGGGTCGGCGCGAGCAGTACTTC. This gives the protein CASRRSGRREQYF.

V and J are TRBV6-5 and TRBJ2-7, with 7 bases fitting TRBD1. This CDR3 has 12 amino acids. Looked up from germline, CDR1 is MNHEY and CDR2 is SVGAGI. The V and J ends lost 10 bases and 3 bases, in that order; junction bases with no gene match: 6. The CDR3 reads CATRQGGYEQYF. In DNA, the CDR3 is TGTGCCACTAGACAGGGTGGCTACGAGCAGTACTTC.

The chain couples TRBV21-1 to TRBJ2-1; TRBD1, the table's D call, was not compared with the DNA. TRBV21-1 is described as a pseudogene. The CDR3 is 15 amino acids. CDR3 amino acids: CARPHRRLYYNEQFF. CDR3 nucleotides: TGTGCCAGACCACACCGCAGGTTGTACTACAATGAGCAGTTCTTC.

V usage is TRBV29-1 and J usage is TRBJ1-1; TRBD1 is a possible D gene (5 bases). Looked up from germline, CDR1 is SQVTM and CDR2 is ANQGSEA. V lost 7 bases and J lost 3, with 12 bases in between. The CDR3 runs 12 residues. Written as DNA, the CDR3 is TGCAGCGCACTAACGGGGGACACTGAAGCTTTCTTT. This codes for CSALTGDTEAFF.

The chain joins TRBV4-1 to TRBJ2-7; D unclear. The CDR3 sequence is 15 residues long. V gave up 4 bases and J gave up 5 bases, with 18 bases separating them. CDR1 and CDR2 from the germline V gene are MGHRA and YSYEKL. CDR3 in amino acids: CASSPHGLKVDEQYF. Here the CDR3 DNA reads TGCGCCAGCAGCCCCCACGGGCTTAAGGTAGACGAGCAGTACTTC.

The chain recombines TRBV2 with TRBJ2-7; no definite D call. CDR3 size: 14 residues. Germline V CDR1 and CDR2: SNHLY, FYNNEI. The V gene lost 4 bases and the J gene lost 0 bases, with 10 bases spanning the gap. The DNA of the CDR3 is TGTGCCAGCAGTGGGGTGACCGGCTCCTACGAGCAGTACTTC. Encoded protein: CASSGVTGSYEQYF.

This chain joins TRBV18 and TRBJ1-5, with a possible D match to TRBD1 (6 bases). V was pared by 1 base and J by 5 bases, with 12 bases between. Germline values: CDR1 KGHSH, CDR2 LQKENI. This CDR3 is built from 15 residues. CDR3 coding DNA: TGTGCCAGCTCACCACTTCCGGGGGCCCATCAGCCCCAGCATTTT. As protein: CASSPLPGAHQPQHF.

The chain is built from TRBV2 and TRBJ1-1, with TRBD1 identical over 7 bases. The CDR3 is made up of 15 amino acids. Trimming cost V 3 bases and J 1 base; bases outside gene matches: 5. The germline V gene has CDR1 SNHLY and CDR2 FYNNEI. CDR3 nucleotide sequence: TGTGCCAGCAGTGACGGCAGGGGGAAGAACACTGAAGCTTTCTTT. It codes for CASSDGRGKNTEAFF.

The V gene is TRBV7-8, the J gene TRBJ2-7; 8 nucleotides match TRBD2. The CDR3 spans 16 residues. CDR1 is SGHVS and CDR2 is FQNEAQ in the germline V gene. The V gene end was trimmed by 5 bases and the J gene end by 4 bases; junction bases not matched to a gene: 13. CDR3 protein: CASSPTRGGIVYEQYF. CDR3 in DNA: TGTGCCAGCAGCCCCACCCGGGGGGGGATAGTTTACGAGCAGTACTTC.

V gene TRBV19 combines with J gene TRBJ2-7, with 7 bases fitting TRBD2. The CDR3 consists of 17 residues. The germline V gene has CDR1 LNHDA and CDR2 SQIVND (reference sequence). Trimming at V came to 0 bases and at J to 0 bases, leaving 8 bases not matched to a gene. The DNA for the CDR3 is TGTGCCAGTAGTATAGATTCAATCCAGCGGGACTCCTACGAGCAGTACTTC. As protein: CASSIDSIQRDSYEQYF.

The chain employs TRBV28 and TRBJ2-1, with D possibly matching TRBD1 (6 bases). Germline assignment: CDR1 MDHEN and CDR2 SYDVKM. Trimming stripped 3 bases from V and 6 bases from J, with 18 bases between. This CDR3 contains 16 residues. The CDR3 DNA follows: TGTGCCAGCAGTTTCGTTAGGACAGCACAGCGCAATGAGCAGTTCTTC. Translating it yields CASSFVRTAQRNEQFF.

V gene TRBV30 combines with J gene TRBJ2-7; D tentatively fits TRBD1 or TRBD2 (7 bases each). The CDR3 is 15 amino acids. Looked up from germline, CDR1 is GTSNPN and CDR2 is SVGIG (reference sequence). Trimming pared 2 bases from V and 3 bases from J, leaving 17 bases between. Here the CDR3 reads CAWSQGGSKNYEQYF. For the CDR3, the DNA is TGTGCCTGGAGTCAGGGGGGGTCTAAAAACTACGAGCAGTACTTC.

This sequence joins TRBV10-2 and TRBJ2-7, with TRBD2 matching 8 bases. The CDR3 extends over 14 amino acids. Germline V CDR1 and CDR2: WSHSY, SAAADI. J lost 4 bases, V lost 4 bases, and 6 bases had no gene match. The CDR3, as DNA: TGCGCCAGCAGTGCTAGCGGGTCATTTTACGAGCAGTACTTC. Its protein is CASSASGSFYEQYF.

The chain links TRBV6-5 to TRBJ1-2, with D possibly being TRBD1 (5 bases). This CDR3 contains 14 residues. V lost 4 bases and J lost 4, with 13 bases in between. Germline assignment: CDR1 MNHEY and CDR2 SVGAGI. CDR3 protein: CASSSPGGLYGYTF. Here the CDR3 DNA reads TGTGCCAGCAGTTCCCCGGGGGGTCTCTATGGCTACACCTTC.

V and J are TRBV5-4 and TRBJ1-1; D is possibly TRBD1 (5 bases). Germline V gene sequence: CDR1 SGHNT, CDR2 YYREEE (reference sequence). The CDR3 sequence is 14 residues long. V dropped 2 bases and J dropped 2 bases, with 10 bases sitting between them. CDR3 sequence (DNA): TGTGCCAGCAGCTTAGCGGGGACTAACACTGAAGCTTTCTTT. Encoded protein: CASSLAGTNTEAFF.

CDR3: CASRARSGNTIYF. The CDR3 nucleotides read TGTGCCAGCAGGGCCCGCTCTGGAAACACCATATATTTT. The chain links TRBV6-1 to TRBJ1-3; D not certain. Germline values: CDR1 MNHNS, CDR2 SASEGT. V lost 6 bases to trimming and J lost 0 bases, with 6 bases between them. The CDR3 extends over 13 amino acids.

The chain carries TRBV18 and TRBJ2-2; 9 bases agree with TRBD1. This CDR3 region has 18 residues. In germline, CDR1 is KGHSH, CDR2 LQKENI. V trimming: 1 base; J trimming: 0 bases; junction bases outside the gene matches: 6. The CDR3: CASSPRTRTGANTGELFF. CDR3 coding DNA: TGTGCCAGCTCACCACGTACCCGGACAGGGGCGAACACCGGGGAGCTGTTTTTT.

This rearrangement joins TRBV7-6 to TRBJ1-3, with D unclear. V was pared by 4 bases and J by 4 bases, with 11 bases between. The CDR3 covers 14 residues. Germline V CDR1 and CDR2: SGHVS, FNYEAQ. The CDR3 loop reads CASSSRLSGNTIYF. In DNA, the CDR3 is TGTGCCAGCAGCTCCAGATTATCCGGAAACACCATATATTTT.

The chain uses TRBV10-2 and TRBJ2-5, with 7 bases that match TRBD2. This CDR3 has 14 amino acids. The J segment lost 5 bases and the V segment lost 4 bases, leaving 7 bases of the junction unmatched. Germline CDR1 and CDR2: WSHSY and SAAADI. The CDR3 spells CASSVGRGPETQYF. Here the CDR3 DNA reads TGCGCCAGCAGTGTAGGGAGGGGACCGGAGACCCAGTACTTC.

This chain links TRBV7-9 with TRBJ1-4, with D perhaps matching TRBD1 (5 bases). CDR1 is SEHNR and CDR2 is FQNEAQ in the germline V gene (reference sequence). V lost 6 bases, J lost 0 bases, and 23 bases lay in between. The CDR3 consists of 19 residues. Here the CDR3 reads CASSPLGGRTKATNEKLFF. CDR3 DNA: TGTGCCAGCAGTCCCCTGGGGGGACGTACGAAGGCAACTAATGAAAAACTGTTTTTT.

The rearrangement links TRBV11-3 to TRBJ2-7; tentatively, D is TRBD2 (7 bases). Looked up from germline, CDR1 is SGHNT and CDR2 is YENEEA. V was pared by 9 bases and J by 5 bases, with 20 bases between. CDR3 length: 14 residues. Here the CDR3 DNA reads TGTGCCAGTAGTCCCGGGACACGGGAGGACGAGCAGTACTTC. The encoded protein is CASSPGTREDEQYF.

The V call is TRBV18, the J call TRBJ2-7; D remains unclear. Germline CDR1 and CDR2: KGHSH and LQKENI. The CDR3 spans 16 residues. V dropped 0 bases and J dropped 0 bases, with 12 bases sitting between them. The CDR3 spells CASSPPIGRSSYEQYF. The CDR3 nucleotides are TGTGCCAGCTCACCACCCATCGGCAGGAGCTCCTACGAGCAGTACTTC.

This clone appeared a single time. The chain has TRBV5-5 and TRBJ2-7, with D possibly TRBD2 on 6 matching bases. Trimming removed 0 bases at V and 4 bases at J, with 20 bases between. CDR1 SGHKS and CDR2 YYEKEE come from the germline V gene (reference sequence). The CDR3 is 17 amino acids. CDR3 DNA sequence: TGTGCCAGCAGCTTGGAGCAACGGGGGTCGTTTAGATACGAGCAGTACTTC. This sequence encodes CASSLEQRGSFRYEQYF.